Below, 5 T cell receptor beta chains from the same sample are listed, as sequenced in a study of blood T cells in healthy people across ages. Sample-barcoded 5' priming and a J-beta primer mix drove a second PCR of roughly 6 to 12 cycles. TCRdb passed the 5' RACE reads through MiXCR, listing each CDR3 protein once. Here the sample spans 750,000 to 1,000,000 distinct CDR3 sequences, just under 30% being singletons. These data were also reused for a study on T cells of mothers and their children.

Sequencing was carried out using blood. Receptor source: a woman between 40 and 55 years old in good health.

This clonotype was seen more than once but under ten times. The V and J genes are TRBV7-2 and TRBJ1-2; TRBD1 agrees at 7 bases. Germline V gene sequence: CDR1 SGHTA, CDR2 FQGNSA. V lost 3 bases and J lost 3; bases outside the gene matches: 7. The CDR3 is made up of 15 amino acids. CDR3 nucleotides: TGTGCCAGCAGCTTCCCAGGGGGGATGGACTATGGCTACACCTTC. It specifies CASSFPGGMDYGYTF.

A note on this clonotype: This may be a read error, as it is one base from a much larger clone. This CDR3 is CVSSSPLTGADYGYTF. DNA of the CDR3: TGTGTCAGCAGTTCCCCCTTGACAGGGGCGGACTATGGCTACACCTTC. The J gene is TRBJ1-2, the V gene TRBV12-3 or TRBV12-4; 8 bases align to TRBD1. This CDR3 has 16 amino acids.

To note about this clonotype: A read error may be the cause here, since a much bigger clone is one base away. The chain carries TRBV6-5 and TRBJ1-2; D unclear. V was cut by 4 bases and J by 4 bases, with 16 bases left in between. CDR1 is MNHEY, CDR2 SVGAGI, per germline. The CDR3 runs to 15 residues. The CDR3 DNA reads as TGTGCCAGCAGTTCCCCCGAGCGAGGAATCTATGGCTACACCTTC. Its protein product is CASSSPERGIYGYTF.

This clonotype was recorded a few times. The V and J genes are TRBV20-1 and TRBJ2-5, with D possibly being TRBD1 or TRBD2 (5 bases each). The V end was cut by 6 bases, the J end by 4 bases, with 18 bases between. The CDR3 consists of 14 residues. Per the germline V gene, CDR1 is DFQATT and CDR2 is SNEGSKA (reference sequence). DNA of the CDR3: TGCAGTGCCCGGACGGGACCCTCGAGAGAGACCCAGTACTTC. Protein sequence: CSARTGPSRETQYF.

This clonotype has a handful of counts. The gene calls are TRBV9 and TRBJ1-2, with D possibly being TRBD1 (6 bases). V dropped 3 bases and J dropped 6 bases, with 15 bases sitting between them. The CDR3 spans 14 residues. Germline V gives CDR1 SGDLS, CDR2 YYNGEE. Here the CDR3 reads CASSAGAGANGYTF. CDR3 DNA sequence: TGTGCCAGCAGCGCCGGTGCAGGGGCTAATGGCTACACCTTC.